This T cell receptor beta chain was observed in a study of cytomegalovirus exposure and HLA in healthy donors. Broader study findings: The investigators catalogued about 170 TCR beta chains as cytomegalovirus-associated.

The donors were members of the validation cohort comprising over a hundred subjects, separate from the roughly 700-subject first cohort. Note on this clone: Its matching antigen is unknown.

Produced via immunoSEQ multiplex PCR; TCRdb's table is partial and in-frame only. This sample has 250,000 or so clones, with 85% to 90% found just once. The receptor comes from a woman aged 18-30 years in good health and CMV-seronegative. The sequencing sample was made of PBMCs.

CDR3 sequence reads: CASSPPYITGVLTDTQYF. CDR3 in DNA: TGTGCCAGCAGTCCCCCTTATATCACAGGGGTACTCACAGATACGCAGTATTTT. The chain employs TRBV28 and TRBJ2-3; 7 bases fit TRBD1. Germline V CDR1 and CDR2: MDHEN, SYDVKM. There are 18 residues in the CDR3. Trimming removed 5 bases from V and 2 bases from J; junction bases left unmatched: 16.